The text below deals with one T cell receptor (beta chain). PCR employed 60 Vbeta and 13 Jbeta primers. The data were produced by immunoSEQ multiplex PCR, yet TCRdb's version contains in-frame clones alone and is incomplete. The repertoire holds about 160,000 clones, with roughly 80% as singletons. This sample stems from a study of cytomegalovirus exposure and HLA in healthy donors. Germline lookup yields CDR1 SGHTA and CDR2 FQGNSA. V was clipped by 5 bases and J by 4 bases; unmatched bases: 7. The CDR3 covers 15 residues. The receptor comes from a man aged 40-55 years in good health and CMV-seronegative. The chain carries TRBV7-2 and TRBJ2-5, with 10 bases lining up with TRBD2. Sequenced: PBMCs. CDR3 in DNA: TGTGCCAGCAGCGCGCAGCGGGGGGGCCGAGAGACCCAGTACTTC. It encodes CASSAQRGGRETQYF.